This entry concerns a single TCR beta chain. This entry belongs to a study of blood T cell repertoires in COVID-19. Study-wide context: Samples taken during acute and convalescent COVID-19 were collected in the United States, Italy and Spain. T cells, B-cell-depleted T cells, or PBMCs supplied cDNA or gDNA.

In the study's own analysis: Estimation of nucleated cell counts was performed using reference gene primer amplification. Some clones are missing from TCRdb's copy, which holds only in-frame ones; the method was immunoSEQ multiplex PCR. D and trimming were read from the DNA, whereas the V and J calls and clone size are those reported in that table. This sample has roughly 140,000 clones, with approximately 81% found just once. Sequenced material: peripheral blood. The receptor comes from a human donor in a cohort sampled during active COVID-19.

CDR3 nucleotides: TGCAGTGCTAGTCAACATTACGAGCAGTACTTC. This codes for CSASQHYEQYF. The rearrangement uses TRBV20-1 and TRBJ2-7; D unclear. Germline V lookup: CDR1 DFQATT, CDR2 SNEGSKA (reference sequence). The CDR3 extends over 11 amino acids. V lost 3 bases, J lost 4 bases, and 7 bases lay in between.